Each of the 19 T cell receptor beta chains below was sequenced from the same sample in a study of cytomegalovirus exposure and HLA in healthy donors (dated by TCRdb to the late 2010s). Library prep was done by the immunoSEQ multiplex PCR assay. Not all clones reach the TCRdb copy of this immuneACCESS table, which keeps in-frame sequences only. Checked studies attribute under half of the gap to unresolved V genes and leave the rest unexplained. Within this sample are about 360,000 clones, with 75% to 90% of them counted one time only. Jointly, the top ten make up approximately 0.8% of the sample. Sequencing was done on a sample of PBMCs. The receptor source for this set is a woman aged 18-35 years in good health and CMV-seronegative.

V usage is TRBV4-1 and J usage is TRBJ2-7; 8 bases agree with TRBD2. Germline lookup yields CDR1 MGHRA and CDR2 YSYEKL. After removal of 3 bases from V and 6 bases from J, the junction contained 16 bases not matched to a gene. The CDR3 consists of 17 residues. CDR3 in amino acids: CASSHPGGRLVECEQYF. The CDR3 region has the DNA TGCGCCAGCAGCCACCCGGGGGGGAGACTAGTAGAGTGCGAGCAGTACTTC.

This clone was observed a single time. The rearrangement uses TRBV28 and TRBJ2-5, with TRBD1 as a possible D gene (6 bases). V was clipped by 5 bases and J by 3 bases, with 13 bases between them. This CDR3 spans 14 amino acids. Germline V CDR1 and CDR2: MDHEN, SYDVKM. CDR3 nucleotides: TGTGCCAGCAGTCCTGGACAGTCGAAAGAGACCCAGTACTTC. Residues: CASSPGQSKETQYF.

This clone has a handful of counts. V gene TRBV7-9 combines with J gene TRBJ2-7; TRBD1 matches 7 bases. The CDR3 consists of 15 residues. The ends lost 3 bases at V and 3 bases at J; junction bases unmatched: 8. Germline V gene sequence: CDR1 SEHNR, CDR2 FQNEAQ (reference sequence). Here the CDR3 reads CASSLAATGYYEQYF. CDR3 DNA: TGTGCCAGCAGCTTGGCTGCGACAGGGTACTACGAGCAGTACTTC.

J is TRBJ2-3 and V is TRBV4-2, with D maybe TRBD2 (6 bases). CDR3 length: 16 amino acids. Trimming cost V 0 bases and J 2 bases, with 12 bases left between them. The germline V gene encodes CDR1 LGHNA and CDR2 YNFKEQ. CDR3 nucleotide sequence: TGTGCCAGCAGCCAAGAGTTGGGGGGTACCACAGATACGCAGTATTTT. Translation: CASSQELGGTTDTQYF.

This clone has only one observation. The genes are TRBV4-1 and TRBJ2-5; D is unresolved. The CDR3 loop spans 14 amino acids. Trimming took off 1 base at V and 6 bases at J, with 12 bases between the two ends. Germline lookup yields CDR1 MGHRA and CDR2 YSYEKL. CDR3: CASSQVQVQKTQYF. The CDR3 region has the DNA TGCGCCAGCAGCCAAGTTCAGGTTCAGAAGACCCAGTACTTC.

This chain links TRBV28 with TRBJ1-1; D is uncertain. CDR3 length: 12 amino acids. In germline, CDR1 is MDHEN, CDR2 SYDVKM. V was cut by 6 bases and J by 6 bases, with 11 bases left in between. Written as DNA, the CDR3 is TGTGCCAGCAGCTTGCCAGGCCCTGAAGCTTTCTTT. Its protein product is CASSLPGPEAFF.

The V gene is TRBV11-2, the J gene TRBJ2-1; no reliable D call. CDR3 length: 14 residues. Germline V gene sequence: CDR1 SGHAT, CDR2 FQNNGV. Trimming left V 6 bases short and J 4 bases short, with 13 bases between. The CDR3 sequence is CASRAGSVYNEQFF. CDR3 nucleotide sequence: TGTGCCAGCAGGGCAGGATCCGTTTACAATGAGCAGTTCTTC.

The V gene is TRBV27, the J gene TRBJ2-5, with unresolved D. V was shortened by 3 bases and J by 1 base, with 6 bases between the two germline ends. Looked up from germline, CDR1 is MNHEY and CDR2 is SMNVEV (reference sequence). CDR3 length: 13 residues. The CDR3 protein is CASSLRLQETQYF. The CDR3 DNA reads as TGTGCCAGCAGTTTGAGGCTCCAAGAGACCCAGTACTTC.

The chain links TRBV7-9 to TRBJ1-5; D remains unclear. V lost 4 bases, J lost 5 bases, and 9 bases lay in between. The CDR3 runs to 13 residues. Germline lookup yields CDR1 SEHNR and CDR2 FQNEAQ (reference sequence). CDR3 protein: CASSSNSDQPQHF. The CDR3 bases are TGTGCCAGCAGCTCCAACTCCGATCAGCCCCAGCATTTT.

The rearrangement uses TRBV2 and TRBJ1-4; 9 nucleotides match TRBD1. CDR1 and CDR2 from the germline V gene are SNHLY and FYNNEI. The CDR3 totals 14 residues. With 6 bases clipped from V and 10 bases from J, the junction kept 9 bases outside the gene matches. CDR3 DNA sequence: TGTGCCAGCAGATGGGACAGGGAGGACGTAAAACTGTTTTTT. Amino acid sequence: CASRWDREDVKLFF.

The J gene is TRBJ2-1, the V gene TRBV11-3; D may be TRBD2 (6 bases). The CDR3 has 15 amino acids. V was pared by 2 bases and J by 5 bases, with 13 bases between. CDR1 SGHNT and CDR2 YENEEA come from the germline V gene. The CDR3 protein is CASSLMSGRNNEQFF. The DNA for the CDR3 is TGTGCCAGCAGCTTAATGAGCGGGCGTAACAATGAGCAGTTCTTC.

The V and J genes are TRBV7-9 and TRBJ2-3; TRBD1 agrees at 9 bases. The CDR3 covers 14 residues. Per the germline V gene, CDR1 is SEHNR and CDR2 is FQNEAQ (reference sequence). Trimming removed 3 bases from V and 5 bases from J; junction bases left unmatched: 3. CDR3 bases: TGTGCCAGCAGCTTGCCGACAGGGGGAGATACGCAGTATTTT. This gives the protein CASSLPTGGDTQYF.

This chain links TRBV28 with TRBJ2-3; D call uncertain. This CDR3 region has 15 residues. Germline V gene data show CDR1 as MDHEN and CDR2 as SYDVKM. The V end was cut by 3 bases, the J end by 3 bases, with 13 bases between. The chain's CDR3 is CASSFTPSQTDTQYF. In DNA, the CDR3 is TGTGCCAGCAGTTTTACCCCTAGTCAAACAGATACGCAGTATTTT.

The chain combines TRBV6-1 with TRBJ2-7, with D perhaps TRBD1 (5 bases). This CDR3 spans 14 amino acids. The V end lost 2 bases, the J end lost 0 bases, and 8 bases lay between the germline ends. Germline V gives CDR1 MNHNS, CDR2 SASEGT. The CDR3 nucleotides read TGTGCCAGCAGTGAAAGGGGCTTCTCCTACGAGCAGTACTTC. It codes for CASSERGFSYEQYF.

This clone was recorded once. The chain employs TRBV4-1 and TRBJ2-5, with D possibly TRBD2 on 7 matching bases. V lost 1 base to trimming and J lost 5 bases, with 17 bases between them. CDR1 MGHRA and CDR2 YSYEKL come from the germline V gene. The CDR3 extends over 16 amino acids. CDR3 DNA: TGCGCCAGCAGCCAAGGGGGGGCGGGAGCCCGCGAGACCCAGTACTTC. Translation: CASSQGGAGARETQYF.

V is TRBV7-6 and J is TRBJ2-3; maybe TRBD1 (5 bases). Trimming pared 5 bases from V and 0 bases from J, leaving 12 bases between. Germline assignment: CDR1 SGHVS and CDR2 FNYEAQ. There are 15 residues in the CDR3. The CDR3 loop is CASSTRTLSTDTQYF. The CDR3 coding sequence is TGTGCCAGCAGCACGAGGACACTGAGCACAGATACGCAGTATTTT.

The chain combines TRBV6-7 with TRBJ1-2, with no clear D. TRBV6-7 counts as an open reading frame of uncertain function. The CDR3 has 12 residues. The V gene lost 5 bases and the J gene lost 8 bases, with 12 bases spanning the gap. CDR3 sequence (DNA): TGTGCCAGCAGTGGACTAACCGGAGGCTACACCTTC. Protein product: CASSGLTGGYTF.

The chain combines TRBV9 with TRBJ2-7; 14 nucleotides match TRBD2. CDR1 is SGDLS, CDR2 YYNGEE, per germline. The CDR3 is made up of 17 amino acids. The J segment lost 2 bases and the V segment lost 0 bases, leaving 4 bases of the junction unmatched. The CDR3 DNA is TGTGCCAGCAGCGTAGAAGGACTAGCGGGGGGTGCCTACGAGCAGTACTTC. This encodes CASSVEGLAGGAYEQYF.

The V and J genes are TRBV6-1 and TRBJ2-7; 7 nucleotides match TRBD1. Trimming at V came to 6 bases and at J to 0 bases, leaving 8 bases not matched to a gene. Germline V gives CDR1 MNHNS, CDR2 SASEGT. The CDR3 sequence is 15 residues long. CDR3 in DNA: TGTGCCAGCAGGGGGTGGGACAGTAGCTCCTACGAGCAGTACTTC. Amino acid sequence: CASRGWDSSSYEQYF.